This T cell receptor (beta chain) was recorded in a study of shared clonotypes between healthy human individuals (dated by TCRdb to about 2020). In terms of the full investigation: The cohort included a few men and two women between 18 and 49 years of age. For each donor, CD4 naive and CD4 memory were each given three plates, CD8 naive was given two plates, and CD8 memory was given one plate. Blood TCR repertoires of about 5 healthy adults were deeply sequenced to estimate repertoire size and the extent of clonotype sharing between individuals. To increase sequencing depth and limit assay-specific biases, TCR repertoire library preparation and sequencing were carried out by different laboratories using diverse techniques. Between about 0.85 and 9.5 billion PBMCs per donor were obtained by leukapheresis.

General findings and caveats noted by the study authors: Based on pairwise subsampling, the degree of clonotype sharing among donors was expected to be affected by sequencing depth. Across a few donors, roughly 5% of naive CD4, roughly 3.5% of naive CD8, 2% to 2.5% of memory CD4, and approximately 0.4% of memory CD8 clonotypes were shared. Larger estimated clonotype richness was generally found for naive subsets than for memory subsets. Because the study included only a small number of donors, the genetic and exposure-history diversity represented was limited. Compared with non-shared clonotypes, clonotypes shared by all four sorted-subset donors had higher generation probabilities. Only blood was sampled, and tissue TCR repertoires likely differ from those in blood. Rarefaction of sorted-subset datasets indicated incomplete sequencing despite the large sequencing depth.

Trimming takes 5 bases from V and 7 bases from J, and the germline ends sit 14 bases apart. CDR1 and CDR2, per the germline V gene (reference sequence), are SGHAT and FQDESV. Including cysteine and phenylalanine, the CDR3 has 13 amino acids. Of the read, only the CDR3 DNA is kept; its 39 bases are in frame from base 1. On this clone: Its antigen is unknown. Base quality data are lacking; no much larger clone is found one base away.

Healthy HIV-negative adults with no recently reported acute infections or vaccinations were included as donors. Every donor was a Caucasian adult residing in Nashville, Tennessee, USA. CD4+ T cells were enriched by magnetic negative selection; naive cells were then positively selected on CD45RA, and the negative fraction formed the memory subset. Blood was collected by leukapheresis, and PBMCs were isolated by Ficoll-Histopaque density gradient centrifugation and then cryopreserved in liquid nitrogen vapor phase. Purity and quantity of every magnetically sorted T cell population were checked by analytical flow cytometry. Genomic DNA was isolated from every sorted fraction and measured by UV absorbance on a Nanodrop 2000c. Using the deep immunoSEQ assay, multiplex PCR amplified TCR CDR3 regions from genomic DNA. Genomic DNA extracted from each cell subset was distributed evenly over all wells of several immunoSEQ 96-well plates, and each plate served as one replicate. Each replicate PCR for sorted subsets received around 200 ng genomic DNA, equal to tens of thousands of T cell genomes. The purified libraries were quantified using a Qubit 3.0 fluorometer, sized with a Bioanalyzer 2100, and then quantified again using the KAPA Library Quantification kit. Every immunoSEQ 96-well plate was sequenced on a dedicated single-read 150-cycle Illumina NextSeq 550 flow cell. Concerning the study's data processing: Because the immunoSEQ output included only junctional sequences and no quality scores, the filtering could not be the same as the filtering used for full-length reads. To assign V/J genes and CDR3, sequences were annotated using PyIR, a Python wrapper for IgBLAST v1.9, with IMGT germline references. Reads were filtered out if the reads had weak V/J assignments (E-value above 1e-6), no CDR3, stop codons, out-of-frame junctions, or ambiguous translated residues. V3J clonotypes were defined by identical inferred V gene, J gene, and CDR3 amino acid sequence. Percentage overlap between repertoires was computed as shared unique clonotypes divided by the size of the smaller repertoire. Three approaches were used to assess repertoire richness: RTK rarefaction, the Chao1 estimator, and Recon v2.1 estimates of unobserved clonotypes. Generation probabilities for all TCRbeta clonotypes obtained by the gDNA method from four donors were computed using OLGA. Entries here come from immuneACCESS through TCRdb and include only in-frame sequences with V and J called. Some clones fail to appear in such tables; in the studies checked, an unresolved V gene covers under half of the shortfall, and the cause of the remainder is unknown. V and J calls and clone size are as listed in that table; D and trimming were resolved from the DNA. The table for this sample lists over a million clones; roughly 70% of them were counted only once. The leading ten clones occupy approximately 1.5% of the sample.

The material sequenced was memory CD4+ T cells sorted from blood. The cell subset or site label, read with the paper, signifies: CD45RA-negative fraction. Rearrangement joined TRBV11-1 to TRBJ1-2; the D gene is not confidently resolved. The TCR comes from a man younger than 35 in good health. This receptor has the CDR3 CASSHVSGFGYTF. The nucleotide sequence reads as follows: TGTGCCAGCAGCCACGTTTCGGGTTTTGGCTACACCTTC.